This TCR beta chain is drawn from a study of T cell changes during pregnancy in multiple sclerosis. Assay used: immunoSEQ multiplex PCR; TCRdb lists only in-frame clones, some missing. The sample holds tens of thousands of clones, 80% to 90% seen once. Trimming removed 0 bases from V and 4 bases from J, with 8 bases in between. The CDR3 is 14 amino acids. Germline values: CDR1 SGDLS, CDR2 YYNGEE. This specimen consisted of CD4+ T cells from peripheral blood mononuclear cells, obtained after pregnancy. The chain recombines TRBV9 with TRBJ1-5; D call uncertain. This receptor was identified in a female donor with multiple sclerosis, enrolled in a pregnancy study. CDR3: CASSVGAGNQPQHF. CDR3 in DNA: TGTGCCAGCAGCGTAGGGGCAGGAAATCAGCCCCAGCATTTT.